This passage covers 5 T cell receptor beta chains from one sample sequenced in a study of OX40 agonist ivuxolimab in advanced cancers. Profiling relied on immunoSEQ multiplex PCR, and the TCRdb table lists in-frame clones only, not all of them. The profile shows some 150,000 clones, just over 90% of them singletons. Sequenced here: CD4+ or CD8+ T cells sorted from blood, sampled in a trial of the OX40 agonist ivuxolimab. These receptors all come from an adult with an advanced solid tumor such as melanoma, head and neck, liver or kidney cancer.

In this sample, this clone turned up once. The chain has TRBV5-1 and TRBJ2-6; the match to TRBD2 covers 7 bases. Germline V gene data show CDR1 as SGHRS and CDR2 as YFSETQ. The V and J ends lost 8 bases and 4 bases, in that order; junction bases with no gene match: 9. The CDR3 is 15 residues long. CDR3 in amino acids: CASRGEVAGANVLTF. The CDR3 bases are TGCGCCAGTCGGGGGGAAGTTGCCGGGGCCAACGTCCTGACTTTC.

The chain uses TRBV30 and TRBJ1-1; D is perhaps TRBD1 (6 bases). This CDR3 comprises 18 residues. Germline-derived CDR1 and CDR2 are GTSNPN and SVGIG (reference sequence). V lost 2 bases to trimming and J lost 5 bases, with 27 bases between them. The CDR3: CAWSPDITGLTTGTEAFF. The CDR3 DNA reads TGTGCCTGGAGTCCAGACATTACAGGGCTAACTACGGGGACTGAAGCTTTCTTT.

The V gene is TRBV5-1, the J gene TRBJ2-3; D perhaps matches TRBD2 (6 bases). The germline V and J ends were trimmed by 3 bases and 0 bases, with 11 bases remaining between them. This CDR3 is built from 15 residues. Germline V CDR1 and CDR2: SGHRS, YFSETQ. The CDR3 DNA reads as TGCGCCAGCAGCTGGGTTGCGGGGAGCACAGATACGCAGTATTTT. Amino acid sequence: CASSWVAGSTDTQYF.

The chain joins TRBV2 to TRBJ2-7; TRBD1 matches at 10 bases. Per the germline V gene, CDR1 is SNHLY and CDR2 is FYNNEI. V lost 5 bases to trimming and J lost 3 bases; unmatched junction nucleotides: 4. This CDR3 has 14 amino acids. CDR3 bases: TGTGCCAGCAGTAGAGACAGGGGGCTCTACGAGCAGTACTTC. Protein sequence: CASSRDRGLYEQYF.

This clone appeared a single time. CDR3 coding DNA: TGTGCCAGCAGTTATCCCACAGGGCCAGCCTACAATGAGCAGTTCTTC. This codes for CASSYPTGPAYNEQFF. This chain links TRBV6-5 with TRBJ2-1, with a weak D call TRBD1 (6 bases). The CDR3 runs 16 residues. Trimming shortened V by 3 bases and J by 2 bases, and 14 bases separated the two germline ends. CDR1 and CDR2 (germline): MNHEY, SVGAGI.